This T cell receptor beta chain was recorded in a study of technical replicates of blood from a few donors listed by TCRdb under 2017. Notes on this clone: Its antigen has not been determined. Qualities for individual bases were not recorded, and no much larger clone is one base off.

Based on the germline V gene, the CDR1 and CDR2 sequences are SGHTA and FQGTGA. At the junction V is shortened by 4 bases and J by 3 bases; bases outside the gene matches: 11. The CDR3 sequence holds 17 residues, the cysteine and phenylalanine included. The kept DNA is CDR3 alone, 51 bases in frame from the first base. The receptor library was made with the immunoSEQ multiplex PCR assay. Imported from immuneACCESS, the table was reduced by TCRdb to in-frame sequences with V and J called. These copies leave out some clones; in studies compared against another copy, an unresolved V gene accounts for under half, and the cause of the remainder is not known. In all, the sample holds approximately 60,000 clones, and roughly 86% of those were seen once. The top ten clonotypes cover about 5.1% of the sample.

The receptor chain draws on TRBV7-3 and TRBJ1-1; 10 central nucleotides agree with TRBD1. Sequenced input: PBMCs. This clonotype originated in a human donor in good health. Some clones in this sample may be carry-over from other donors' samples. The CDR3 reads CASSSRQGAMRYTEAFF. The nucleotides are TGTGCCAGCAGCTCCCGACAGGGGGCCATGCGGTACACTGAAGCTTTCTTT.